These T cell receptor beta chains were read from a single sample in a study of Graves' ophthalmopathy and Graves' hyperthyroidism. TCRdb redid the calling of the multiplex PCR reads with MiXCR, one entry per CDR3 protein. Of 600,000 to 700,000 distinct CDR3 sequences in the sample, roughly 41% were seen once. The sample comprised peripheral blood. All receptors come from an adult man with Graves' ophthalmopathy. Each CDR3 is given with its conserved first and last residue.

j_gene: TRBJ1-2; v_gene: TRBV2; CDR3aa: CASSDIPNYGYTF
j_gene: TRBJ1-3; v_gene: TRBV12-3/TRBV12-4; CDR3aa: CASSEPPENTIYF
j_gene: TRBJ1-2; v_gene: TRBV2; CDR3aa: CASRGVRQGRNTF
j_gene: TRBJ2-1; v_gene: TRBV7-9; CDR3aa: CASSSLAGGGVNNEQFF
j_gene: TRBJ1-1; v_gene: TRBV4-2; CDR3aa: CASSQGQGVVGTKAFF
j_gene: TRBJ1-2; v_gene: TRBV12-3/TRBV12-4; CDR3aa: CASSLSRYPSYGYTF
j_gene: TRBJ2-7; v_gene: TRBV15; CDR3aa: CATSSPGQSYEQYF
j_gene: .; v_gene: TRBV19; CDR3aa: CASSIGPNNEQFF
j_gene: TRBJ2-7; v_gene: TRBV12-3/TRBV12-4; CDR3aa: CASSPPSGGRTYEQYF
j_gene: TRBJ2-6; v_gene: TRBV7-2; CDR3aa: CASSLASRQPGANVLTF
j_gene: TRBJ2-2; v_gene: TRBV19; CDR3aa: CASSIQGLGELFF
j_gene: TRBJ2-7; v_gene: TRBV29-1; CDR3aa: CSVVRQGGYEQYF
j_gene: TRBJ2-5; v_gene: TRBV15; CDR3aa: CATSSGQQETQYF
j_gene: TRBJ2-2; v_gene: TRBV7-2; CDR3aa: CASSLENRGAYGELFF
j_gene: TRBJ2-2; v_gene: TRBV25-1; CDR3aa: CASSGTPGTGELFF
j_gene: TRBJ2-2; v_gene: TRBV11-3; CDR3aa: CASSPGHLANTGELFF
j_gene: TRBJ2-2; v_gene: TRBV7-9; CDR3aa: CASSLRLRQSTGELFF
j_gene: TRBJ2-1; v_gene: TRBV7-3; CDR3aa: CASSPAGRDYNEQFF
j_gene: TRBJ1-4; v_gene: TRBV29-1; CDR3aa: CSVEEGPTGAQFF
j_gene: TRBJ1-1; v_gene: TRBV29-1; CDR3aa: CSLEIQETEAFF
j_gene: TRBJ1-3; v_gene: TRBV7-2; CDR3aa: CASSLVGGTSESTIYF
j_gene: TRBJ1-1; v_gene: TRBV9; CDR3aa: CASSVGLWSAEAFF
j_gene: TRBJ1-2; v_gene: TRBV19; CDR3aa: CASSRGRNYGYTF
j_gene: TRBJ2-7; v_gene: TRBV7-9; CDR3aa: CASSLVPDPSYEQYF
j_gene: TRBJ1-1; v_gene: TRBV5-4; CDR3aa: CASSPTDRRGTEAFF
j_gene: TRBJ2-7; v_gene: TRBV9; CDR3aa: CASSVSPEIAGTHYEQYF
j_gene: TRBJ2-5; v_gene: TRBV9; CDR3aa: CASSVAGQGLETQYF